What follows are 15 T cell receptor beta chains derived from one specimen sequenced in a study of cytomegalovirus exposure and HLA in healthy donors. PCR amplification relied on 60 Vbeta primers (plus 13 Jbeta primers). Data came from immunoSEQ multiplex PCR; TCRdb stores just in-frame clones and leaves some out. The table shows 250,000 to 350,000 clones, with roughly 85% occurring only once. The sample taken for sequencing was PBMCs. Source of these receptors: a man in his forties in good health and CMV-seropositive.

This sequence joins TRBV19 and TRBJ2-5, with D hard to call. The CDR3 is made up of 14 amino acids. Trimming shortened V by 6 bases and J by 4 bases, and 15 bases separated the two germline ends. Germline V CDR1 and CDR2: LNHDA, SQIVND (reference sequence). The CDR3 region has the DNA TGTGCCAGTAGATTGGCTGCCAGTGGAGAGACCCAGTACTTC. It encodes CASRLAASGETQYF.

The genes are TRBV28 and TRBJ1-5; tentatively, D is TRBD1 (5 bases). Germline CDR1 and CDR2: MDHEN and SYDVKM. Trimming stripped 6 bases from V and 2 bases from J, with 14 bases between. The CDR3 has 15 amino acids. CDR3 DNA sequence: TGTGCCAGCAGCCCGGTTACCAGGGGCAATCAGCCCCAGCATTTT. This translates into CASSPVTRGNQPQHF. The full variable domain, rest sourced from reference TRBV28 and TRBJ1-5, is DVKVTQSSRYLVKRTGEKVFLECVQDMDHENMFWYRQDPGLGLRLIYFSYDVKMKEKGDIPEGYSVSREKKERFSLILESASTNQTSMYLCASSPVTRGNQPQHFGDGTRLSIL.

This rearrangement joins TRBV19 to TRBJ2-2, with 8 nucleotides matching TRBD1. Germline loops: CDR1 LNHDA, CDR2 SQIVND (reference sequence). This CDR3 comprises 16 residues. V trimming: 2 bases; J trimming: 4 bases; junction bases outside the gene matches: 6. The CDR3 DNA is TGTGCCAGTAGTATACCGGCAGGGGGCACCACCGGGGAGCTGTTTTTT. Its translation is CASSIPAGGTTGELFF.

V usage is TRBV5-4 and J usage is TRBJ2-2, with TRBD1 matching 12 bases. CDR3 length: 16 residues. The ends lost 4 bases at V and 6 bases at J; junction bases unmatched: 7. CDR1 SGHNT and CDR2 YYREEE come from the germline V gene (reference sequence). In DNA, the CDR3 is TGTGCCAGCAGCCTGGGACAGGGGGCTTTGTCCGGGGAGCTGTTTTTT. It specifies CASSLGQGALSGELFF.

The chain carries TRBV7-2 and TRBJ2-7; TRBD2 might be the D (5 bases). CDR3 length equals 12 residues. V was cut by 3 bases and J by 6 bases, with 9 bases left in between. CDR1 SGHTA and CDR2 FQGNSA come from the germline V gene. CDR3 nucleotides: TGTGCCAGCAGCTTGACGGAGGTCGAGCAGTACTTC. As protein: CASSLTEVEQYF.

The chain joins TRBV11-2 to TRBJ2-7; possible D gene TRBD2, 6 bases. Deletions cut 1 base from V and 2 bases from J, with 9 bases between. CDR3 size: 14 residues. Germline V gene data show CDR1 as SGHAT and CDR2 as FQNNGV. CDR3 coding DNA: TGTGCCAGCAGCTTAGTCGGAGGGCCCTACGAGCAGTACTTC. It encodes CASSLVGGPYEQYF.

The chain has TRBV25-1 and TRBJ1-2, with 11 nucleotides matching TRBD1. J gave up 4 bases and V 6 bases, and 10 bases lay outside the gene matches. The CDR3 length is 16 residues. In germline, CDR1 is MGHDK, CDR2 SYGVNS. CDR3 in amino acids: CASRGRDRGGSYGYTF. CDR3 DNA sequence: TGTGCCAGCAGGGGAAGGGACAGGGGGGGTAGCTATGGCTACACCTTC.

This sequence joins TRBV18 and TRBJ2-7; 10 positions agree with TRBD2. This CDR3 spans 15 amino acids. The germline gives CDR1 KGHSH, CDR2 LQKENI. Trimming took 0 bases from V and 6 from J; bases not matched to a gene: 5. For the CDR3, the DNA is TGTGCCAGCTCACCACCGGCTAGCGGGAGCTCCGAGCAGTACTTC. Its protein product is CASSPPASGSSEQYF.

A single count supports this clone. The chain is built from TRBV5-5 and TRBJ1-5; weak D call: TRBD1 (6 bases). The germline V and J ends were trimmed by 4 bases and 0 bases, with 20 bases remaining between them. The CDR3 spans 18 residues. Germline values: CDR1 SGHKS, CDR2 YYEKEE (reference sequence). CDR3 nucleotide sequence: TGTGCCAGCAGCCCCCGGGACACTAGACTCTATAGCAATCAGCCCCAGCATTTT. This gives the protein CASSPRDTRLYSNQPQHF.

This rearrangement joins TRBV28 to TRBJ1-1; weak D call: TRBD1 (6 bases). CDR3 length: 13 residues. The ends were cut back, 5 bases at V and 4 bases at J, with 11 bases in the middle. Germline V gives CDR1 MDHEN, CDR2 SYDVKM. CDR3 sequence reads: CASSLGGATEAFF. CDR3 coding DNA: TGTGCCAGCAGTCTGGGGGGGGCCACTGAAGCTTTCTTT. Full variable domain (rest looked up from reference TRBV28 and TRBJ1-1): DVKVTQSSRYLVKRTGEKVFLECVQDMDHENMFWYRQDPGLGLRLIYFSYDVKMKEKGDIPEGYSVSREKKERFSLILESASTNQTSMYLCASSLGGATEAFFGQGTRLTVV.

This chain uses TRBV19 with TRBJ2-5; the D gene is possibly TRBD1 (5 bases). The CDR3 consists of 13 residues. V lost 3 bases to trimming and J lost 2 bases, with 7 bases between them. CDR1 and CDR2 (germline): LNHDA, SQIVND (reference sequence). CDR3 loop: CASSIRVQETQYF. The DNA for the CDR3 is TGTGCCAGTAGTATCAGGGTGCAAGAGACCCAGTACTTC.

The chain combines TRBV9 with TRBJ1-1; possible D gene TRBD1, 6 bases. Trimming removed 3 bases at V and 1 base at J, with 13 bases between. The CDR3 length is 15 residues. Germline-derived CDR1 and CDR2 are SGDLS and YYNGEE. As DNA, the CDR3 is TGTGCCAGCAGCGCCGGGAGGACAGCGAACACTGAAGCTTTCTTT. Its protein is CASSAGRTANTEAFF.

V and J are TRBV28 and TRBJ2-7; 14 bases match TRBD2. The CDR3 extends over 15 amino acids. V lost 4 bases, J lost 6 bases, and 5 bases stayed unmatched. The germline V gene encodes CDR1 MDHEN and CDR2 SYDVKM. CDR3 sequence: CASSSGTSGRGEQYF. In nucleotides, the CDR3 is TGTGCCAGCAGTTCCGGGACTAGCGGGAGAGGCGAGCAGTACTTC.

As for this clone: An end of the junction does not agree with germline; a read error may underlie this. This chain links TRBV7-9 with TRBJ2-7, with TRBD2 matching over 8 bases. Germline V gene lookup returns CDR1 SEHNR and CDR2 FQNEAQ (reference sequence). The CDR3 totals 13 residues. This CDR3 reads CSSSLTGGGEQYF. DNA for the CDR3: TGTTCCAGCAGCTTGACGGGAGGGGGCGAGCAGTACTTC. The full variable domain, with the rest looked up from reference TRBV7-9 and TRBJ2-7, is DTGVSQNPRHKITKRGQNVTFRCDPISEHNRLYWYRQTLGQGPEFLTYFQNEAQLEKSRLLSDRFSAERPKGSFSTLEIQRTEQGDSAMYLCSSSLTGGGEQYFGPGTRLTVT.

The gene calls are TRBV28 and TRBJ1-5; D not resolved. CDR1 is MDHEN, CDR2 SYDVKM, per germline. V was trimmed by 6 bases and J by 5 bases, leaving 11 bases between them. The CDR3 has 13 amino acids. DNA for the CDR3: TGTGCCAGCAGCCTGGAGGCCCATCAGCCCCAGCATTTT. It codes for CASSLEAHQPQHF.